This T cell receptor (beta chain) was recovered during a study of blood T cell repertoires in COVID-19. Study overall: Specimens from acute and convalescent COVID-19 originated in the United States, Italy and Spain.

As handled by the study authors: Counts of nucleated cells, estimated from reference gene primer amplification, were obtained. TCRdb keeps only in-frame clones here, not all; method: immunoSEQ multiplex PCR. For V, J and clone size, that table is used; D and trimming come from the DNA. The table has about 180,000 clones, roughly nine tenths seen once. Germline V gene data show CDR1 as MDHEN and CDR2 as SYDVKM. V was pared by 6 bases and J by 1 base, with 10 bases of the junction left unmatched. CDR3 length: 16 amino acids. Self-reported history from a screening survey and questionnaire set each donor's cohort.

The TCR sequence derives from a woman aged 40 to 50 with acute COVID-19. The rearrangement uses TRBV28 and TRBJ2-7; 9 positions match TRBD1. The sample was PBMCs or T cells enriched from blood (not recorded which). The CDR3 nucleotides read TGTGCCAGCAGCCCTCGCGGACAGGGGCGTTCCTACGAGCAGTACTTC. Translation gives CASSPRGQGRSYEQYF.